Included here is one T cell receptor (beta chain) sequence, with context. The CDR3 runs 16 residues. V lost 3 bases to trimming and J lost 6 bases; unmatched junction nucleotides: 10. CDR1 WSHSY and CDR2 SAAADI come from the germline V gene. This specimen comes from a study of blood T cell repertoires in COVID-19. Profiled with immunoSEQ multiplex PCR; TCRdb holds only in-frame clones, not every one. Of about 160,000 clones detected, about four fifths appear once; the ten largest clones hold around 8.1%. One Seattle source followed patients from active infection through their disease course. V gene TRBV10-2 combines with J gene TRBJ2-1, with 8 bases matching TRBD2. The sequence came from a woman aged 55-75 years with COVID-19, enrolled during active disease. The sequencing input was peripheral blood. The CDR3 reads CASSETWRGAVNEQFF. As DNA, the CDR3 is TGCGCCAGCAGTGAAACGTGGCGGGGGGCAGTCAATGAGCAGTTCTTC.